Following are 20 T cell receptor beta chains from one sample sequenced in a study of radiation and T cells in renal cell carcinoma. The time point: baseline pretreatment blood. Treatment given: 15 Gy SBRT to primary tumor, nephrectomy 4 weeks later. Profiled with immunoSEQ multiplex PCR; TCRdb holds only in-frame clones, not every one. The repertoire includes around 140,000 clones, around four fifths of them detected once, and approximately 22% sits in the top ten. The specimen was blood, collected from a patient whose treatment included radiotherapy and nephrectomy. The receptors derive from a woman in her 50s with renal cell carcinoma.

The chain couples TRBV7-9 to TRBJ2-2, with TRBD1 as a possible D gene (6 bases). The CDR3 covers 15 residues. Trimming took off 4 bases at V and 6 bases at J, with 15 bases between the two ends. Germline V CDR1 and CDR2: SEHNR, FQNEAQ (reference sequence). The CDR3 nucleotides are TGTGCCAGCAGCTCGGACAGTCTTTTCCCCGGGGAGCTGTTTTTT. Translated, it gives CASSSDSLFPGELFF.

V is TRBV27 and J is TRBJ1-5, with 9 bases identical to TRBD1. The CDR3 is 16 amino acids. The trim removed 5 bases at V and 7 bases at J, leaving 12 bases unmatched. In germline, CDR1 is MNHEY, CDR2 SMNVEV (reference sequence). CDR3 in DNA: TGTGCCAGCAGTCCCGGGACAGGGATGTTTGGGCAGCCCCAGCATTTT. Protein: CASSPGTGMFGQPQHF.

This clone was recorded a few times. The chain carries TRBV27 and TRBJ1-5; D is perhaps TRBD1 (5 bases). V lost 6 bases, J lost 0 bases, and 9 bases lay in between. Germline CDR1 MNHEY, CDR2 SMNVEV (reference sequence). The CDR3 consists of 14 residues. CDR3 DNA: TGTGCCAGCAGCGAGGGGAATAGCAATCAGCCCCAGCATTTT. It codes for CASSEGNSNQPQHF.

The chain couples TRBV30 to TRBJ1-3, with D unclear. The germline V and J ends were trimmed by 4 bases and 0 bases, with 16 bases remaining between them. The CDR3 totals 16 residues. CDR1 and CDR2 (germline): GTSNPN, SVGIG (reference sequence). CDR3 in amino acids: CAWNMDWSLSGNTIYF. CDR3 bases: TGTGCCTGGAATATGGACTGGAGCCTCTCTGGAAACACCATATATTTT.

The rearrangement uses TRBV30 and TRBJ2-5; perhaps TRBD2 as D (5 bases). There are 14 residues in the CDR3. In germline, CDR1 is GTSNPN, CDR2 SVGIG (reference sequence). The V end was cut by 2 bases, the J end by 0 bases, with 10 bases between. Here the CDR3 reads CAWSRTSYQETQYF. The CDR3 region has the DNA TGTGCCTGGAGTCGGACTTCGTACCAAGAGACCCAGTACTTC. Together with reference TRBV30 and TRBJ2-5, the CDR3 gives the full variable domain: SQTIHQWPATLVQPVGSPLSLECTVEGTSNPNLYWYRQAAGRGLQLLFYSVGIGQISSEVPQNLSASRPQDRQFILSSKKLLLSDSGFYLCAWSRTSYQETQYFGPGTRLLVL.

The V gene is TRBV5-4, the J gene TRBJ2-2, with unresolved D. Germline CDR1 SGHNT, CDR2 YYREEE (reference sequence). CDR3 size: 15 residues. Trimming pared 5 bases from V and 0 bases from J, leaving 11 bases between. CDR3 DNA sequence: TGTGCCAGCAGTCCCCTGGCCGCGAACACCGGGGAGCTGTTTTTT. This codes for CASSPLAANTGELFF.

The chain joins TRBV7-9 to TRBJ2-5; D is perhaps TRBD2 (5 bases). Germline CDR1 is SEHNR and CDR2 is FQNEAQ (reference sequence). V gave up 1 base and J gave up 4 bases, with 13 bases separating them. The CDR3 loop spans 15 amino acids. CDR3 DNA: TGTGCCAGCAGCTTAGGGGCGGGCATCACAGAGACCCAGTACTTC. Protein: CASSLGAGITETQYF.

The rearrangement uses TRBV18 and TRBJ2-7; 11 bases are shared with TRBD2. The CDR3 totals 19 residues. V lost 1 base, J lost 2 bases, and 13 bases stayed unmatched. Looked up from germline, CDR1 is KGHSH and CDR2 is LQKENI. CDR3: CASSPRTSGHDTGPYEQYF. CDR3 in DNA: TGTGCCAGCTCACCACGGACTAGCGGGCATGATACCGGGCCCTACGAGCAGTACTTC.

This clone was detected a few times. The CDR3 loop is CAWSSDSPNTEAFF. For the CDR3, the DNA is TGTGCCTGGAGTTCTGACAGCCCGAACACTGAAGCTTTCTTT. The rearrangement links TRBV30 to TRBJ1-1; the D gene is possibly TRBD1 (5 bases). The CDR3 extends over 14 amino acids. V lost 2 bases and J 1 base, leaving 11 bases between the germline ends. From germline, CDR1 is GTSNPN and CDR2 SVGIG (reference sequence).

CDR3 sequence reads: CASSWAQETQYF. Here the CDR3 DNA reads TGTGCCAGCAGTTGGGCGCAAGAGACCCAGTACTTC. The chain carries TRBV5-6 and TRBJ2-5; D is ambiguous. V gave up 5 bases and J gave up 2 bases, with 7 bases separating them. The CDR3 length is 12 residues. Germline V gene data show CDR1 as SGHDT and CDR2 as YYEEEE.

This chain uses TRBV29-1 with TRBJ2-1, with D unclear. This CDR3 contains 11 residues. Trimming took 4 bases from V and 6 from J, leaving 7 bases between them. CDR1 and CDR2 (germline): SQVTM, ANQGSEA. DNA for the CDR3: TGCAGCGTTGTTCCTAGCAATGAGCAGTTCTTC. Translation: CSVVPSNEQFF.

This clone was detected once. V usage is TRBV10-3 and J usage is TRBJ1-2; D call uncertain. The germline V and J ends were trimmed by 4 bases and 2 bases, with 11 bases remaining between them. The CDR3 spans 14 residues. In germline, CDR1 is ENHRY, CDR2 SYGVKD. Here the CDR3 reads CAISGPETNYGYTF. CDR3 sequence (DNA): TGTGCCATCAGTGGTCCCGAAACCAACTATGGCTACACCTTC.

This clone was seen a handful of times. The chain links TRBV9 to TRBJ2-3, with D uncertain. Germline V lookup: CDR1 SGDLS, CDR2 YYNGEE. The CDR3 runs 15 residues. The V gene lost 1 base and the J gene lost 5 bases, with 14 bases spanning the gap. The CDR3 loop is CASSVSPQLGDTQYF. CDR3 DNA sequence: TGTGCCAGCAGCGTATCGCCGCAGCTGGGAGATACGCAGTATTTT.

This clone appeared once. V gene TRBV7-2 combines with J gene TRBJ2-7; D possibly corresponds to TRBD1 (6 bases). V gave up 1 base and J gave up 6 bases, with 16 bases separating them. In germline, CDR1 is SGHTA, CDR2 FQGNSA. The length of the CDR3 is 15 residues. The CDR3 sequence is CASSLVGRGSPEQYF. In DNA, the CDR3 is TGTGCCAGCAGCTTAGTTGGCAGGGGCTCACCCGAGCAGTACTTC.

This rearrangement joins TRBV25-1 to TRBJ2-1; D is uncertain. The germline V and J ends were trimmed by 3 bases and 8 bases, with 8 bases remaining between them. This CDR3 contains 12 residues. Germline V gene data show CDR1 as MGHDK and CDR2 as SYGVNS. The CDR3 DNA follows: TGTGCCAGCAGTGAGCCCGGTCATGAGCAGTTCTTC. Amino acids: CASSEPGHEQFF.

CDR3 DNA: TGTGCCAGCAGTGGAACTAGCGGGAGTATTAATGAGCAGTTCTTC. Translation gives CASSGTSGSINEQFF. This chain connects TRBV2 to TRBJ2-1; 11 bases align to TRBD2. CDR1 and CDR2 from the germline V gene are SNHLY and FYNNEI. Trimming cost V 4 bases and J 7 bases; bases outside gene matches: 6. CDR3 length: 15 residues.

This chain connects TRBV10-1 to TRBJ2-7; a possible D gene is TRBD2 (5 bases). CDR3 length equals 13 residues. Germline assignment: CDR1 WNHNN and CDR2 SYGVQD (reference sequence). Trimming took 6 bases from V and 3 from J, leaving 12 bases between them. The CDR3 region is CASSGLRSYEQYF. Written as DNA, the CDR3 is TGCGCCAGCAGCGGACTCAGGAGCTACGAGCAGTACTTC.

The genes are TRBV7-2 and TRBJ1-1; D not certain. The V gene's germline CDR1 is SGHTA and CDR2 FQGNSA. CDR3 length: 13 amino acids. Trimming cost V 8 bases and J 1 base, with 11 bases left between them. The CDR3 region is CASRVDPNTEAFF. CDR3 sequence (DNA): TGTGCCAGCCGGGTTGACCCGAACACTGAAGCTTTCTTT. Using reference TRBV7-2 and TRBJ1-1 for the parts outside the CDR3, the full variable domain is GAGVSQSPSNKVTEKGKDVELRCDPISGHTALYWYRQSLGQGLEFLIYFQGNSAPDKSGLPSDRFSAERTGGSVSTLTIQRTQQEDSAVYLCASRVDPNTEAFFGQGTRLTVV.

The rearrangement links TRBV7-2 to TRBJ2-1; D is unresolved. V was trimmed by 4 bases and J by 5 bases, leaving 15 bases between them. Germline assignment: CDR1 SGHTA and CDR2 FQGNSA. The length of the CDR3 is 15 residues. This CDR3 is CASSSRAAPHNEQFF. The CDR3 DNA reads as TGTGCCAGCAGCTCCCGGGCCGCCCCCCACAATGAGCAGTTCTTC.

This rearrangement joins TRBV5-1 to TRBJ1-1; no clear D gene. The germline V gene encodes CDR1 SGHRS and CDR2 YFSETQ. Trimming took 4 bases from V and 5 from J, leaving 9 bases between them. CDR3 length equals 12 residues. In DNA form, the CDR3 reads TGCGCCAGCAGCGGGGTCCATACTGAAGCTTTCTTT. Translation: CASSGVHTEAFF.